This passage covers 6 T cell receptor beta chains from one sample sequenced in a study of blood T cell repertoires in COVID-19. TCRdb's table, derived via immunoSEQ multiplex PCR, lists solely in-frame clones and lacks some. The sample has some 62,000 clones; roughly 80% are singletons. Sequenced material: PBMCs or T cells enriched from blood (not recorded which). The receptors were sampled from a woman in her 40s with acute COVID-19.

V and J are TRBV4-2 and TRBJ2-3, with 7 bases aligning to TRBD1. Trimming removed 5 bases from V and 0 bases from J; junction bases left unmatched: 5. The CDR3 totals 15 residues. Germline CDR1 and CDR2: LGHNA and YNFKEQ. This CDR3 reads CASSSGQPSTDTQYF. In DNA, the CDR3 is TGTGCCAGCAGCTCGGGACAGCCTAGCACAGATACGCAGTATTTT.

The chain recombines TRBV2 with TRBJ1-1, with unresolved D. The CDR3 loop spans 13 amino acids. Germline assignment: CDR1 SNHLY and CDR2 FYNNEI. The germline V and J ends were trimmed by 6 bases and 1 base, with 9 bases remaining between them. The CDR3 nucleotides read TGTGCCAGCAGAGCCCCGGGGAACACTGAAGCTTTCTTT. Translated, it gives CASRAPGNTEAFF.

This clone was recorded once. The DNA of the CDR3 is TGTGCCATCAGTGAGGTGCAGGGGACAGATACGCAGTATTTT. It yields the protein CAISEVQGTDTQYF. This rearrangement joins TRBV10-3 to TRBJ2-3, with D perhaps TRBD1 (6 bases). This CDR3 comprises 14 residues. Germline values: CDR1 ENHRY, CDR2 SYGVKD. V was cut by 2 bases and J by 3 bases, with 9 bases left in between.

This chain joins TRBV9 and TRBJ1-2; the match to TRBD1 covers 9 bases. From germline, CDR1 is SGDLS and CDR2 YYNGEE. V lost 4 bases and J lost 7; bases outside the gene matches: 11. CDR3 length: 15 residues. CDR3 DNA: TGTGCCAGCAGCTTGCCGGGACAGGGAGTCGGTGGCTACACCTTC. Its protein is CASSLPGQGVGGYTF.

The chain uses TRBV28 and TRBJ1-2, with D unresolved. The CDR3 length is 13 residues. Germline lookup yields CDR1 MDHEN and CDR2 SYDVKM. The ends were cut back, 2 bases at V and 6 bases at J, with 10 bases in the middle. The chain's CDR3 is CASSLGQVNGYTF. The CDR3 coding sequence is TGTGCCAGCAGTTTAGGCCAGGTAAATGGCTACACCTTC.

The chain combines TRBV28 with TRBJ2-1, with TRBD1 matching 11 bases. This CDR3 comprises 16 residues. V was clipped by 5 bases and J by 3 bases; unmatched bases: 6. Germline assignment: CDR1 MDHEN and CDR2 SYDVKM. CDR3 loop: CASSRRTGGFYNEQFF. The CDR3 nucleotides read TGTGCCAGCAGTCGCAGGACAGGGGGCTTCTACAATGAGCAGTTCTTC.